Following are 12 T cell receptor beta chains from one sample sequenced in a study of CXCR3-negative and CXCR3-positive naive CD8 T cells. Researchers prepared the TRB cDNA libraries using 5' RACE with UMI labels. After re-calling the 5' RACE reads, TCRdb lists one entry per CDR3 protein, DNA absent. The clone table shows tens of thousands of distinct CDR3 sequences, with the ten largest holding around 15%. The sequenced sample consisted of memory CD8+ T cells from blood. The source of these receptors is a human donor in good health. Some clones in this sample may be carry-over from other donors' samples.

The V gene is TRBV4-3, the J gene TRBJ2-2; TCRdb's assignment of TRBD2 cannot be checked, as there is no DNA. The CDR3 spans 15 residues. Germline assignment: CDR1 LGHNA and CDR2 YSLEER. The CDR3 sequence: CASSQVAGTPGELFF.

This chain links TRBV5-6 with TRBJ1-1; TCRdb reports TRBD1, a call that lacks DNA to check it against. The CDR3 loop spans 16 amino acids. Per the germline V gene, CDR1 is SGHDT and CDR2 is YYEEEE. The CDR3 loop is CASSLVGLQGRTEAFF.

The chain recombines TRBV29-1 with TRBJ2-2; the TCRdb call, TRBD1, lacks DNA for checking. Germline CDR1 is SQVTM and CDR2 is ANQGSEA. The CDR3 contains 17 residues. The CDR3 region is CSVERKMGAGVSGELFF.

This chain uses TRBV7-2 with TRBJ2-7; the D call from TCRdb, TRBD1, cannot be confirmed without DNA. Germline CDR1 and CDR2: SGHTA and FQGNSA. The CDR3 length is 16 residues. The CDR3 region is CASSSHPGQLQYEQYF.

V and J are TRBV20-1 and TRBJ2-1; checking the TCRdb D call of TRBD2 is not possible without DNA. In germline, CDR1 is DFQATT, CDR2 SNEGSKA (reference sequence). CDR3 length: 21 residues. The chain's CDR3 is CSARDRKGSFGAGVSYNEQFF.

The rearrangement links TRBV28 to TRBJ1-5. The CDR3 consists of 16 residues. Germline values: CDR1 MDHEN, CDR2 SYDVKM. This CDR3 reads CASSLRLETDGQPQHF.

The chain employs TRBV11-2 and TRBJ2-3; TCRdb selects TRBD2, and the lack of DNA leaves this call unchecked. This CDR3 contains 16 residues. Germline V lookup: CDR1 SGHAT, CDR2 FQNNGV. The CDR3 is CASSLPAGELTDTQYF.

The J gene is TRBJ2-7, the V gene TRBV12-3 or TRBV12-4; absent DNA, TCRdb's TRBD1 call cannot be checked. CDR3 size: 14 residues. CDR3: CASSWLRGVHEQYF.

The chain couples TRBV6-1 to TRBJ1-1; TCRdb outputs TRBD1, but without DNA this stays unchecked. The CDR3 is made up of 17 amino acids. CDR1 is MNHNS, CDR2 SASEGT, per germline. The chain's CDR3 is CASMKAPGTVMNTEAFF.

This clonotype ranks as medium-sized (0.01 to 0.1%) in terms of frequency. The chain is built from TRBV6-4 and TRBJ2-2; the TCRdb call, TRBD2, lacks DNA for checking. CDR1 is MRHNA, CDR2 SNTAGT, per germline. CDR3 length: 14 residues. The CDR3 reads CASSDGTSTGELFF.

This chain joins TRBV7-9 and TRBJ2-2; TCRdb calls TRBD1, which cannot be checked without DNA. Germline CDR1 is SEHNR and CDR2 is FQNEAQ (reference sequence). This CDR3 has 14 amino acids. CDR3 in amino acids: CASSLVEGTGELFF.

This chain links TRBV3-1 with TRBJ2-3. CDR1 and CDR2 (germline): LGHDT, YNNKEL (reference sequence). This CDR3 spans 17 amino acids. CDR3 in amino acids: CASSPKWGTEKTDTQYF.